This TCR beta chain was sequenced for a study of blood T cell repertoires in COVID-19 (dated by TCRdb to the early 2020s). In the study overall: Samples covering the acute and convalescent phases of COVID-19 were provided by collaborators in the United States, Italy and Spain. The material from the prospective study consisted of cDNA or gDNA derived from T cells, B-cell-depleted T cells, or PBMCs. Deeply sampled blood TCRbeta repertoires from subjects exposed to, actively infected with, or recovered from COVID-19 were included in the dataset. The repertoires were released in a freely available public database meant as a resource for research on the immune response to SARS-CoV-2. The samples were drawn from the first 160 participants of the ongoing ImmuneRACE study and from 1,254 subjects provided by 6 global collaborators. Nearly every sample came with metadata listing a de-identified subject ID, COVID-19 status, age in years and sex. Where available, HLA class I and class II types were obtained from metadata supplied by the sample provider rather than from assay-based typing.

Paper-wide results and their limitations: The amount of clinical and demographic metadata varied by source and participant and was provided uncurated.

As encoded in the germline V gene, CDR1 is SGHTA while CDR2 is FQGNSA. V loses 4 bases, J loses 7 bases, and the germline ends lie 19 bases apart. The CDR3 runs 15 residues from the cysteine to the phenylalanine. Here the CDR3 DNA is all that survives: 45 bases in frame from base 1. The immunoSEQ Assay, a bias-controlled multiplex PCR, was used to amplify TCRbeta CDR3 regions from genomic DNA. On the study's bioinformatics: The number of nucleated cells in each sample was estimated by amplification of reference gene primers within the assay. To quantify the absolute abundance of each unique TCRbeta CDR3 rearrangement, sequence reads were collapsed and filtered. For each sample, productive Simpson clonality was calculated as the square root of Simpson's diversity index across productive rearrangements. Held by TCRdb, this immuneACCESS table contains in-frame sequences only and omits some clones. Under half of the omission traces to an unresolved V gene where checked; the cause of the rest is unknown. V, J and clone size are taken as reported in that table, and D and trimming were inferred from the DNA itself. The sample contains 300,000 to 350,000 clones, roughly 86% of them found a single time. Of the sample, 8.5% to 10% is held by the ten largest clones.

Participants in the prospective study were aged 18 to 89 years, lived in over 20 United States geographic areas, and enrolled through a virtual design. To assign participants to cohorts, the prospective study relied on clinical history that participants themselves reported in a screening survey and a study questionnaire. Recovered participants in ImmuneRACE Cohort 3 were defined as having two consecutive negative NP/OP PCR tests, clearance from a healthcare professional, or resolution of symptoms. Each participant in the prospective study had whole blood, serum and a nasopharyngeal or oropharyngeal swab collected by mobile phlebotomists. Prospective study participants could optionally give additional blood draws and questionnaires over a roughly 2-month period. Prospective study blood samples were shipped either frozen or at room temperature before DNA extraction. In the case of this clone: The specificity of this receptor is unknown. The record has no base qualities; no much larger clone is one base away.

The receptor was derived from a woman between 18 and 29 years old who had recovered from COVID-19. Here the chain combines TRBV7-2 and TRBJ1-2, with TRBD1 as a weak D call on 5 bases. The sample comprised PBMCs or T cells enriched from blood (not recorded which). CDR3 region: CASSSNPQGGGGYTF. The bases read TGTGCCAGCAGCTCAAATCCCCAGGGTGGCGGTGGCTACACCTTC.